The 21 T cell receptor beta chains reported below all come from one sample, sequenced in a study of blood T cell repertoires in COVID-19. Method: immunoSEQ multiplex PCR; TCRdb's copy keeps in-frame clones and lacks some. Found here are approximately 30,000 clones, 85% of them singletons; the top ten hold about 14%. The sequenced sample was peripheral blood. These receptor sequences come from a human donor with acute or convalescent COVID-19. The donor label of this sample is uncertain.

CDR3 DNA: TGTGCCAGCAGCTACCGGACAGGCATGACGTACAATGAGCAGTTCTTC. Translated: CASSYRTGMTYNEQFF. This chain connects TRBV7-2 to TRBJ2-1; TRBD1 aligns across 7 bases. Per the germline V gene, CDR1 is SGHTA and CDR2 is FQGNSA. V lost 4 bases to trimming and J lost 4 bases; unmatched junction nucleotides: 10. This CDR3 is built from 16 residues. Full variable domain (rest looked up from reference TRBV7-2 and TRBJ2-1): GAGVSQSPSNKVTEKGKDVELRCDPISGHTALYWYRQSLGQGLEFLIYFQGNSAPDKSGLPSDRFSAERTGGSVSTLTIQRTQQEDSAVYLCASSYRTGMTYNEQFFGPGTRLTVL.

This clone was recorded a few times. The rearrangement joins TRBV12-3 or TRBV12-4 to TRBJ1-4; D is undetermined. The V end was cut by 10 bases, the J end by 8 bases, with 17 bases between. The length of the CDR3 is 13 residues. The CDR3 is CATKGGGREKLFF. The CDR3 DNA reads as TGTGCCACCAAGGGAGGCGGGCGGGAAAAACTGTTTTTT.

V and J are TRBV3-1 (or the pseudogene TRBV3-2) and TRBJ1-6, with D perhaps matching TRBD1 (6 bases). The germline CDR1 and CDR2 sequences are LGHDT and YNNKEL (reference sequence). The length of the CDR3 is 19 residues. With 2 bases removed from V and 4 bases from J, the gap between germline ends came to 21 bases. CDR3 residues: CASSQPQGRDTDYNSPLHF. Here the CDR3 DNA reads TGTGCCAGCAGCCAACCCCAAGGAAGGGACACGGATTATAATTCACCCCTCCACTTT.

The V gene is TRBV30, the J gene TRBJ1-3, with D perhaps matching TRBD1 (6 bases). The V and J ends lost 0 bases and 5 bases respectively, with 8 bases between them. The CDR3 sequence is 13 residues long. Germline CDR1 reads GTSNPN; CDR2 reads SVGIG (reference sequence). CDR3 nucleotide sequence: TGTGCCTGGAGTGTCACAGGGAGAAACACCATATATTTT. It yields the protein CAWSVTGRNTIYF.

The chain has TRBV7-2 and TRBJ1-5; D is unclear. This CDR3 has 14 residues. In germline, CDR1 is SGHTA, CDR2 FQGNSA. V shed 0 bases and J shed 6 bases, with 9 bases lying between them. CDR3 nucleotide sequence: TGTGCCAGCAGCTTAGCTTTAGAAAGTCAGCCCCAGCATTTT. This encodes CASSLALESQPQHF.

The chain uses TRBV10-2 and TRBJ2-5; 9 bases agree with TRBD2. This CDR3 comprises 18 residues. V dropped 0 bases and J dropped 5; count of bases not matched to a gene: 13. Germline assignment: CDR1 WSHSY and CDR2 SAAADI. The CDR3 DNA reads as TGCGCCAGCAGTGAGTCCCGTCGGGCTAGCGGGGTACCGGAGACCCAGTACTTC. Encoded protein: CASSESRRASGVPETQYF.

The chain recombines TRBV19 with TRBJ2-3; a possible D gene is TRBD2 (5 bases). The V end was cut by 5 bases, the J end by 3 bases, with 9 bases between. The CDR3 is 13 amino acids. Germline V gene data show CDR1 as LNHDA and CDR2 as SQIVND (reference sequence). The DNA of the CDR3 is TGTGCCAGTAGTCCCCTAGCAACAGATACGCAGTATTTT. It yields the protein CASSPLATDTQYF.

The chain links TRBV28 to TRBJ2-6; TRBD1 matches 8 bases. Germline lookup yields CDR1 MDHEN and CDR2 SYDVKM. Trimming took 2 bases from V and 0 from J; bases not matched to a gene: 6. The CDR3 consists of 18 residues. The CDR3 spells CASSLGTGQFSGANVLTF. The CDR3 region has the DNA TGTGCCAGCAGTTTAGGGACAGGTCAATTCTCTGGGGCCAACGTCCTGACTTTC. Full variable domain (remainder filled in from reference TRBV28 and TRBJ2-6): DVKVTQSSRYLVKRTGEKVFLECVQDMDHENMFWYRQDPGLGLRLIYFSYDVKMKEKGDIPEGYSVSREKKERFSLILESASTNQTSMYLCASSLGTGQFSGANVLTFGAGSRLTVL.

About this clone itself: One end of the junction varies from germline; a read error may be responsible. This chain connects TRBV19 to TRBJ1-1; no clear D. This CDR3 has 14 residues. Germline CDR1 LNHDA, CDR2 SQIVND (reference sequence). CDR3 sequence (DNA): TGTGCCAGTAGTCCCCGCCAGATGAATACTGAAGCTTTCTTT. This sequence encodes CASSPRQMNTEAFF.

This chain uses TRBV6-5 with TRBJ2-2; TRBD2 agrees at 11 bases. CDR1 MNHEY and CDR2 SVGAGI come from the germline V gene. V shed 7 bases and J 4 bases; nucleotides not matched to a gene: 5. CDR3 length: 15 residues. The CDR3 loop reads CASINSGGVTGELFF. In DNA form, the CDR3 reads TGTGCCAGCATCAATAGCGGGGGGGTCACCGGGGAGCTGTTTTTT.

The chain employs TRBV5-4 and TRBJ2-5; 7 nucleotides match TRBD1. The CDR3 covers 14 residues. Germline CDR1 reads SGHNT; CDR2 reads YYREEE (reference sequence). The V segment lost 4 bases and the J segment 3 bases; nucleotides outside the gene matches: 6. This chain's CDR3 is CASSGRDSKETQYF. The DNA for the CDR3 is TGTGCCAGCAGCGGCCGGGACAGTAAAGAGACCCAGTACTTC.

V and J are TRBV30 and TRBJ1-3, with D maybe TRBD1 (5 bases). V lost 4 bases and J lost 3, with 16 bases in between. Germline lookup yields CDR1 GTSNPN and CDR2 SVGIG (reference sequence). The CDR3 totals 15 residues. CDR3 residues: CAWNTAGARGNTIYF. The CDR3 bases are TGTGCCTGGAATACAGCTGGGGCTCGTGGAAACACCATATATTTT.

V and J are TRBV19 and TRBJ1-5; the match to TRBD1 covers 7 bases. V was pared by 3 bases and J by 0 bases, with 14 bases of the junction left unmatched. This CDR3 has 19 amino acids. Germline V CDR1 and CDR2: LNHDA, SQIVND (reference sequence). CDR3 protein: CASSIPFKTGRYSNQPQHF. The DNA of the CDR3 is TGTGCCAGTAGTATCCCTTTCAAGACAGGGCGCTATAGCAATCAGCCCCAGCATTTT. The full variable domain, its missing parts supplied by reference TRBV19 and TRBJ1-5, is DGGITQSPKYLFRKEGQNVTLSCEQNLNHDAMYWYRQDPGQGLRLIYYSQIVNDFQKGDIAEGYSVSREKKESFPLTVTSAQKNPTAFYLCASSIPFKTGRYSNQPQHFGDGTRLSIL.

This sequence joins TRBV6-5 and TRBJ1-1; weak D call: TRBD1 (6 bases). The ends were cut back, 5 bases at V and 2 bases at J, with 12 bases in the middle. The CDR3 consists of 14 residues. CDR1 is MNHEY, CDR2 SVGAGI, per germline. CDR3 loop: CASSRTALNTEAFF. The DNA of the CDR3 is TGTGCCAGCAGTCGGACAGCTCTTAACACTGAAGCTTTCTTT.

The rearrangement links TRBV29-1 to TRBJ1-4, with D maybe TRBD1 (6 bases). Germline loops: CDR1 SQVTM, CDR2 ANQGSEA. The CDR3 is 13 amino acids. Trimming removed 8 bases at V and 0 bases at J, with 10 bases between. CDR3 nucleotide sequence: TGCAGCTTCCGACAGGCAACTAATGAAAAACTGTTTTTT. It encodes CSFRQATNEKLFF.

This chain links TRBV7-9 with TRBJ2-5; TRBD2 might be the D (5 bases). The V end was cut by 3 bases, the J end by 9 bases, with 17 bases between. This CDR3 spans 14 amino acids. The germline CDR1 and CDR2 sequences are SEHNR and FQNEAQ (reference sequence). CDR3 protein: CASSFVGALDPQYF. CDR3 DNA sequence: TGTGCCAGCAGCTTCGTGGGAGCCCTAGATCCCCAGTACTTC.

The chain couples TRBV16 to TRBJ1-5; D unclear. In germline, CDR1 is KGHSY, CDR2 FQNENV. This CDR3 spans 16 amino acids. Between the trimmed V and J ends, which lost 3 bases and 0 bases, there was a span of 12 bases. In DNA form, the CDR3 reads TGTGCCAGCAGCCACGCGACGGGAAGTAGCAATCAGCCCCAGCATTTT. Protein sequence: CASSHATGSSNQPQHF.

The CDR3 here is CASNNRNSAEAFF. CDR3 sequence (DNA): TGTGCCAGCAATAACAGGAACTCCGCTGAAGCTTTCTTT. The chain couples TRBV12-3 or TRBV12-4 to TRBJ1-1; D is possibly TRBD1 (5 bases). V lost 7 bases and J lost 6, with 15 bases in between. The CDR3 is 13 amino acids.

V gene TRBV28 combines with J gene TRBJ1-1; D might be TRBD1 (5 bases). V was shortened by 6 bases and J by 5 bases, with 13 bases between the two germline ends. The CDR3 totals 13 residues. Germline-derived CDR1 and CDR2 are MDHEN and SYDVKM. The CDR3 region has the DNA TGTGCCAGCAGCCAGGGTTTTAAGACTGAAGCTTTCTTT. Encoded protein: CASSQGFKTEAFF.

This rearrangement joins TRBV19 to TRBJ2-3; TRBD2 might be the D (6 bases). Between the trimmed V and J ends, which lost 5 bases and 0 bases, there was a span of 15 bases. From germline, CDR1 is LNHDA and CDR2 SQIVND (reference sequence). The CDR3 is 16 amino acids. This CDR3 reads CASSPSGLFSTDTQYF. The DNA for the CDR3 is TGTGCCAGTAGTCCCTCGGGACTTTTTAGCACAGATACGCAGTATTTT.

In its sample, this clone was seen once. The chain combines TRBV11-2 with TRBJ2-4, with D tentatively TRBD2 (5 bases). The length of the CDR3 is 15 residues. The ends were cut back, 1 base at V and 10 bases at J, with 17 bases in the middle. In germline, CDR1 is SGHAT, CDR2 FQNNGV. CDR3 in DNA: TGTGCCAGCAGCTTAGGAGCGGCAGAGTTCAATATTCAGTACTTC. Protein product: CASSLGAAEFNIQYF.